This record looks at one TCR beta chain sequence and its context. V gave up 8 bases and J gave up 4 bases; unmatched junction bases: 9. The CDR3 is 15 amino acids. CDR1 LNHDA and CDR2 SQIVND come from the germline V gene (reference sequence). This sample was included in a study of OX40 agonist ivuxolimab in advanced cancers. This table comes from immunoSEQ multiplex PCR, and its TCRdb copy is limited to in-frame clones, with some not included. Here the sample spans roughly 64,000 clones, roughly 89% being singletons. The timepoints at which blood was sampled were baseline, cycle 4 day 1, and cycle 7 day 1.

The sample consisted of CD4+ or CD8+ T cells sorted from blood, taken in a trial of the OX40 agonist ivuxolimab. This chain joins TRBV19 and TRBJ1-5; TRBD1 aligns across 9 bases. The receptor's source is an adult with an advanced solid tumor such as melanoma, head and neck, liver or kidney cancer. CDR3 sequence: CASATGTGPNQPQHF. The CDR3 coding sequence is TGTGCCAGTGCCACCGGGACAGGGCCGAATCAGCCCCAGCATTTT.